A selection of T cell receptor beta chains follows, all from one sample in a study of blood T cells in healthy people across ages. Each CDR3 protein is one row after TCRdb ran MiXCR on the 5' RACE reads. The repertoire includes about 1.6 million distinct CDR3 sequences, roughly a third of them detected once, and around 10% sits in the top ten. What was sequenced was blood. The receptors were gathered from a young woman in good health. CDR3s include the opening cysteine and the closing phenylalanine or tryptophan. D genes are given only for firm matches.

v_gene: TRBV6-2/TRBV6-3; d_gene: NA; j_gene: TRBJ2-3; CDR3aa: CASSLQQGFRGYF
v_gene: TRBV7-3; d_gene: NA; j_gene: TRBJ2-1; CDR3aa: CASSLEGDLNDEQFF
v_gene: TRBV7-3; d_gene: NA; j_gene: TRBJ2-3; CDR3aa: CASSLFGQGTDTQYF
v_gene: TRBV27; d_gene: TRBD1; j_gene: TRBJ1-1; CDR3aa: CASSPPWTGVSNTEAFF
v_gene: TRBV29-1; d_gene: NA; j_gene: TRBJ2-6; CDR3aa: CSVVSGANVLTF
v_gene: TRBV14; d_gene: NA; j_gene: TRBJ2-1; CDR3aa: CASSQGVFNEQFF
v_gene: TRBV20-1; d_gene: NA; j_gene: TRBJ2-2; CDR3aa: CSARGPANTGELFF
v_gene: TRBV4-2; d_gene: NA; j_gene: TRBJ2-7; CDR3aa: CASSQGAAEVQYF
v_gene: TRBV14; d_gene: TRBD1; j_gene: TRBJ2-1; CDR3aa: CASSQAGDRVSNEQFF
v_gene: TRBV20-1; d_gene: TRBD2; j_gene: TRBJ2-4; CDR3aa: CSARRAGGVNIQYF
v_gene: TRBV29-1; d_gene: NA; j_gene: TRBJ2-1; CDR3aa: CSVVGFTYNEQFF
v_gene: TRBV6-5; d_gene: NA; j_gene: TRBJ2-7; CDR3aa: CASSYLGPQGPPYEQCF
v_gene: TRBV20-1; d_gene: NA; j_gene: TRBJ2-3; CDR3aa: CSARDSRSSTDTQYF
v_gene: TRBV20-1; d_gene: NA; j_gene: TRBJ2-1; CDR3aa: CSAPNYRDIYNEQFF
v_gene: TRBV20-1; d_gene: TRBD1; j_gene: TRBJ2-2; CDR3aa: CSARGTDRENTGELFF
v_gene: TRBV15; d_gene: TRBD1; j_gene: TRBJ2-1; CDR3aa: CATSRGTVGTVRMGQFF
v_gene: TRBV5-1; d_gene: TRBD1; j_gene: TRBJ2-3; CDR3aa: CASSLVDRVSDTQYF